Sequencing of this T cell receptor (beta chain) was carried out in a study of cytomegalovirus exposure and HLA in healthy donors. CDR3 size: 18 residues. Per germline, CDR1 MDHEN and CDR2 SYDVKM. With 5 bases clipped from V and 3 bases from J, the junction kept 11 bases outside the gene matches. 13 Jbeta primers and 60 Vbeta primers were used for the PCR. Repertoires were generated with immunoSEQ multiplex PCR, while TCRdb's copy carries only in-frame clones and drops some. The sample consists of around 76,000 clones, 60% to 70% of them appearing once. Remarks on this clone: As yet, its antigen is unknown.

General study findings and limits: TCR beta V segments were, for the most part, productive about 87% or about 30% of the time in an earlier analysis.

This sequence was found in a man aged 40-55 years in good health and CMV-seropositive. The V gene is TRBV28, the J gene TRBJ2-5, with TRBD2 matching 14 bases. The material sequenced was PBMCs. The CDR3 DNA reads TGTGCCAGCAGTCCCTCGGGACTAGCGGGAGAGTTTAAAGAGACCCAGTACTTC. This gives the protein CASSPSGLAGEFKETQYF.